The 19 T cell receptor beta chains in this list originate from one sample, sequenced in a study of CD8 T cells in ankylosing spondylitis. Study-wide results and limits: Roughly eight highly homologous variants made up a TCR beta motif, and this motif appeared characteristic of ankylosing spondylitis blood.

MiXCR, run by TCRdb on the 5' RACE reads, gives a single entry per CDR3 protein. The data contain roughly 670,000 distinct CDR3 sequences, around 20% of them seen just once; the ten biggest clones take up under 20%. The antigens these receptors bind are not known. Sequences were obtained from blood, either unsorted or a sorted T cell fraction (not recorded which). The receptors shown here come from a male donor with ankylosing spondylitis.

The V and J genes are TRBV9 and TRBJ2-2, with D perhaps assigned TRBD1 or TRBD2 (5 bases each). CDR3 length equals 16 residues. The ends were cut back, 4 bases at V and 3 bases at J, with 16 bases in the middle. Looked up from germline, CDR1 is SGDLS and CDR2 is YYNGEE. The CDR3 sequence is CASSPPRGTHTGELFF. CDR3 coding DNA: TGTGCCAGCAGCCCGCCGCGTGGGACCCACACCGGGGAGCTGTTTTTT.

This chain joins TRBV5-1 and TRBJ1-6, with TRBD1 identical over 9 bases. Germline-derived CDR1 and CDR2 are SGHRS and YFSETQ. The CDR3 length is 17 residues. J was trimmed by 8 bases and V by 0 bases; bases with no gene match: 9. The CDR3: CASSLEPPGQGDSPLHF. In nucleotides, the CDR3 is TGCGCCAGCAGCTTGGAGCCTCCGGGACAGGGAGATTCACCCCTCCACTTT.

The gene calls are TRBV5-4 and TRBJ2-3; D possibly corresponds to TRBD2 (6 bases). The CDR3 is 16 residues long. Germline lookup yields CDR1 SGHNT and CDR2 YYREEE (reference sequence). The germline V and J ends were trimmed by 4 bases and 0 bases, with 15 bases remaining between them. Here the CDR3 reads CASSPTLAASTDTQYF. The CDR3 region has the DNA TGTGCCAGCAGCCCCACGTTAGCGGCTAGCACAGATACGCAGTATTTT.

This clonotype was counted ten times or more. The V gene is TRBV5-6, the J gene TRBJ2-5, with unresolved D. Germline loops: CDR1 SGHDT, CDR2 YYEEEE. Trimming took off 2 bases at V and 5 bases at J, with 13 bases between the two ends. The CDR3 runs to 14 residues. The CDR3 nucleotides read TGTGCCAGCAGCTTCGGCTCATTGGAGGAGACCCAGTACTTC. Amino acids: CASSFGSLEETQYF.

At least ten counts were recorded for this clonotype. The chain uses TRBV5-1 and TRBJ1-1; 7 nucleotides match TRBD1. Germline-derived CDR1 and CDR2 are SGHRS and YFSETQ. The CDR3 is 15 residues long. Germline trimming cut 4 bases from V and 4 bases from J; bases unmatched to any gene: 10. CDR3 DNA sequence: TGCGCCAGCAGCACCAGACAGGGAGGGGCCACTGAAGCTTTCTTT. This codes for CASSTRQGGATEAFF.

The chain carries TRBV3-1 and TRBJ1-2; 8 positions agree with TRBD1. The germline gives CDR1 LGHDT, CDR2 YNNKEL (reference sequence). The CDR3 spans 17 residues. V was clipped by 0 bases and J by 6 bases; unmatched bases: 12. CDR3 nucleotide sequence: TGTGCCAGCAGCCAAGATTACCAGGGGGCGCAGCAGGATGGCTACACCTTC. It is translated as CASSQDYQGAQQDGYTF.

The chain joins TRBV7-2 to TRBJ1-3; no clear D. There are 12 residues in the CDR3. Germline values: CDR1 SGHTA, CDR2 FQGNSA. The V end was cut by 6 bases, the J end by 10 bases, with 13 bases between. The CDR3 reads CASSPQNPTIYF. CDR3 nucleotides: TGTGCCAGCAGTCCACAAAATCCGACCATATATTTT.

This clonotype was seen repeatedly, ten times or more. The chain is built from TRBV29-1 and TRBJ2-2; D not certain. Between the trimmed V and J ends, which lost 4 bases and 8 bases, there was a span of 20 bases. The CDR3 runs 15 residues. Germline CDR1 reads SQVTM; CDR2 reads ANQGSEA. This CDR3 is CSVAGAQIKGGELFF. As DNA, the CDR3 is TGCAGCGTTGCCGGCGCACAGATAAAGGGAGGGGAGCTGTTTTTT.

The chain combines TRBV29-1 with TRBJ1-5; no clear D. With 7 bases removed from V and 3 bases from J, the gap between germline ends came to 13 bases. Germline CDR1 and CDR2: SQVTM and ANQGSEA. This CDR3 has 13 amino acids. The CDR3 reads CSAPSGVNQPQHF. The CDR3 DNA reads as TGCAGCGCTCCTAGTGGAGTCAATCAGCCCCAGCATTTT.

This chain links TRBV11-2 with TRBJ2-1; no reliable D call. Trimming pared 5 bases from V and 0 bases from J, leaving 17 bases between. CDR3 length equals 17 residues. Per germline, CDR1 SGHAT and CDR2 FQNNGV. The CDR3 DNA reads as TGTGCCAGCAGCCAAAGCCTCGTTCAGAGCTCCTACAATGAGCAGTTCTTC. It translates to CASSQSLVQSSYNEQFF. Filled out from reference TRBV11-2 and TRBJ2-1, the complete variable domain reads EAGVAQSPRYKIIEKRQSVAFWCNPISGHATLYWYQQILGQGPKLLIQFQNNGVVDDSQLPKDRFSAERLKGVDSTLKIQPAKLEDSAVYLCASSQSLVQSSYNEQFFGPGTRLTVL.

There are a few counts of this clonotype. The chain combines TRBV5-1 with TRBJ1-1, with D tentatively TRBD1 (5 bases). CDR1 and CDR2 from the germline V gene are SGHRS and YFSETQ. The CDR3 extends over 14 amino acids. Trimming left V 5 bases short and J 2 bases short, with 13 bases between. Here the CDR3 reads CASRGGTANTEAFF. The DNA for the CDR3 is TGCGCCAGCAGAGGAGGGACGGCTAACACTGAAGCTTTCTTT.

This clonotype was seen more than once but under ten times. The CDR3 protein is CASSPSPGPGIDEAFF. The DNA of the CDR3 is TGCGCCAGCAGTCCTTCGCCGGGCCCGGGAATTGATGAAGCTTTCTTT. The chain couples TRBV5-1 to TRBJ1-1, with unresolved D. This CDR3 contains 16 residues. Germline V CDR1 and CDR2: SGHRS, YFSETQ. The V end lost 5 bases, the J end lost 7 bases, and 24 bases lay between the germline ends.

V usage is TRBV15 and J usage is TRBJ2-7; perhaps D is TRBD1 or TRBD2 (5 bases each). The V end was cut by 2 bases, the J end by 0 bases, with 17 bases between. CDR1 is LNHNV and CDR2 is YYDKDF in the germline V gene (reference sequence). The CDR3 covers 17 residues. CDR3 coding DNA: TGTGCCACCAGCAGATCCCCGAGGGGACGAAGCTCCTACGAGCAGTACTTC. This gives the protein CATSRSPRGRSSYEQYF.

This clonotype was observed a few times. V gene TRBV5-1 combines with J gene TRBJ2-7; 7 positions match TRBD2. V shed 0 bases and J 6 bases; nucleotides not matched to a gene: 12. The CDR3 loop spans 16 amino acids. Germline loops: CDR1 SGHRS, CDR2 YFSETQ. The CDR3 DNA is TGCGCCAGCAGCTTGGCCGGACTAGGGAGTTGGGGCGAGCAGTACTTC. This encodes CASSLAGLGSWGEQYF.

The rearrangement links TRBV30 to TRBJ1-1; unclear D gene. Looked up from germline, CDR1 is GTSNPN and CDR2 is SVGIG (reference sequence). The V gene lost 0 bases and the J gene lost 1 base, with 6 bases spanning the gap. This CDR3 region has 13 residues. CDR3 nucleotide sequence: TGTGCCTGGAGTGTACCAGGGAACACTGAAGCTTTCTTT. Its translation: CAWSVPGNTEAFF.

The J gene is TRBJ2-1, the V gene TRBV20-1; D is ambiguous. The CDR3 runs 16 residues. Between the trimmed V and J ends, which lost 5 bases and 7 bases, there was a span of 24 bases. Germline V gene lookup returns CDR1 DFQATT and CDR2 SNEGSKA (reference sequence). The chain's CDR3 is CSASPEWGGDRNEQFF. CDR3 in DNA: TGCAGTGCTTCCCCGGAGTGGGGTGGAGATAGAAATGAGCAGTTCTTC.

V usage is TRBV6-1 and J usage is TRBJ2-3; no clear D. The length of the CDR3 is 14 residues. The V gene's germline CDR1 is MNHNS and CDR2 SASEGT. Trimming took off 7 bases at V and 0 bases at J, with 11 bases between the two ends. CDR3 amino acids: CASKERTSTDTQYF. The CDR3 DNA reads TGTGCCAGCAAGGAGCGCACTAGCACAGATACGCAGTATTTT.

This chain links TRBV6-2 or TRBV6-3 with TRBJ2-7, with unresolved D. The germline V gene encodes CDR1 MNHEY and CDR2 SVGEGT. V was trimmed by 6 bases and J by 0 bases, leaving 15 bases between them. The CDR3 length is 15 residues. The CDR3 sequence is CASSQTRPFSYEQYF. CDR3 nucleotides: TGTGCCAGCAGCCAAACGAGGCCCTTCTCCTACGAGCAGTACTTC.

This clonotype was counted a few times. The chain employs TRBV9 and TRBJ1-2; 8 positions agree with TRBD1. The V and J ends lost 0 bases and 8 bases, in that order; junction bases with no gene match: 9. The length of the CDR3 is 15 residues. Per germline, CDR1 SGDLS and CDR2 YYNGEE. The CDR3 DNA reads TGTGCCAGCAGCGTAGCCGGTCAGGGGGCTTACGGCTACACCTTC. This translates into CASSVAGQGAYGYTF.